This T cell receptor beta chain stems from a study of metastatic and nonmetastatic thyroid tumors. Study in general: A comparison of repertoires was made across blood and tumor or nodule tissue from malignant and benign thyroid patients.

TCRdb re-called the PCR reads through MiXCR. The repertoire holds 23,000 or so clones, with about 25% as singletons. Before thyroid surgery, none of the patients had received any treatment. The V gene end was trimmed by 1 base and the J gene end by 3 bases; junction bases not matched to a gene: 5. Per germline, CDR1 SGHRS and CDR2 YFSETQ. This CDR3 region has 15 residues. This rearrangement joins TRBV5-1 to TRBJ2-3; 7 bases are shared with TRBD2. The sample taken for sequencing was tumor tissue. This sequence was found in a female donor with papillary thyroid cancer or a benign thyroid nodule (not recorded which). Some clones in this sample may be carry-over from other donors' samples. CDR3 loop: CASSLRGGRTDTQYF. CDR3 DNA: TGCGCCAGCAGCTTGCGGGGAGGGAGGACAGATACGCAGTATTTT. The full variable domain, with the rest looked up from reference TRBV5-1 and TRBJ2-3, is KAGVTQTPRYLIKTRGQQVTLSCSPISGHRSVSWYQQTPGQGLQFLFEYFSETQRNKGNFPGRFSGRQFSNSRSEMNVSTLELGDSALYLCASSLRGGRTDTQYFGPGTRLTVL.